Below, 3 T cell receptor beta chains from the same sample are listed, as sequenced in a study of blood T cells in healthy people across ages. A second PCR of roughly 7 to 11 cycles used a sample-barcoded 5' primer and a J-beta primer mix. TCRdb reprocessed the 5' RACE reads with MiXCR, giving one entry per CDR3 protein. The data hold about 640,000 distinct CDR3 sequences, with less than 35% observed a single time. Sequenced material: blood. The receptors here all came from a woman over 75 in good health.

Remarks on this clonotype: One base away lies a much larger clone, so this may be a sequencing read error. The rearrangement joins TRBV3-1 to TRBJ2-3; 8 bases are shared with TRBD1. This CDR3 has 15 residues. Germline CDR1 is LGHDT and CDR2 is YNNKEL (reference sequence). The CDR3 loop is CATGGRGLRTDAQYF. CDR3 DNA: TGTGCCACCGGCGGCAGGGGGCTTCGCACAGATGCGCAGTATTTT.

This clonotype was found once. As DNA, the CDR3 is TGTGCCATCAGTGACCCGCCGGGTAGCAATCAGCCCCAGCATTTT. It yields the protein CAISDPPGSNQPQHF. The rearrangement links TRBV10-3 to TRBJ1-5, with no clear D. Germline CDR1 reads ENHRY; CDR2 reads SYGVKD. The CDR3 runs to 15 residues. The V end was cut by 3 bases, the J end by 0 bases, with 9 bases between.

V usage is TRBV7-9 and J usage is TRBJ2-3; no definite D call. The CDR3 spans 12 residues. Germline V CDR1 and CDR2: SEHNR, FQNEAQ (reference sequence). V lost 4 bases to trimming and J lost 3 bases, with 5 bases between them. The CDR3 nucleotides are TGTGCCAGCAGCTGGGAAACAGATACGCAGTATTTT. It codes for CASSWETDTQYF. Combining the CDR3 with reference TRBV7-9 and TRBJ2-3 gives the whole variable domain DTGVSQNPRHKITKRGQNVTFRCDPISEHNRLYWYRQTLGQGPEFLTYFQNEAQLEKSRLLSDRFSAERPKGSFSTLEIQRTEQGDSAMYLCASSWETDTQYFGPGTRLTVL.